This T cell receptor (beta chain) was identified during a study of cytomegalovirus exposure and HLA in healthy donors. Whole-study context: Under 90% of 398 genotyped donors fell in the Caucasian-associated ancestry cluster. Study-wide results and caveats: A link between a missense DCLRE1C variant and TCR beta V- and J-gene trimming emerged from a later analysis. CMV serostatus stood as the only immune exposure information on hand.

Concerning this clone: As yet, its antigen is unknown. At one boundary the junction diverges from the germline segment, which might be a read error.

The CDR3 is 14 residues long. Per the germline V gene, CDR1 is GTSNPN and CDR2 is SVGIG (reference sequence). PCR was performed using 60 Vbeta and 13 Jbeta primers. TCRdb's copy holds only in-frame clones and misses some; the assay was immunoSEQ multiplex PCR. The sample has 140,000 to 150,000 clones, and its top ten clones hold 0.85% to 1%. The origin of this receptor is a male donor in good health and CMV-seronegative. The source material was PBMCs. The chain uses TRBV30 and TRBJ2-2; TRBD2 might be the D (6 bases). CDR3 amino acids: CAWSGTSNAGELFF. The CDR3 bases are TGTGCCTGGTCCGGGACTTCGAACGCCGGGGAGCTGTTTTTT.